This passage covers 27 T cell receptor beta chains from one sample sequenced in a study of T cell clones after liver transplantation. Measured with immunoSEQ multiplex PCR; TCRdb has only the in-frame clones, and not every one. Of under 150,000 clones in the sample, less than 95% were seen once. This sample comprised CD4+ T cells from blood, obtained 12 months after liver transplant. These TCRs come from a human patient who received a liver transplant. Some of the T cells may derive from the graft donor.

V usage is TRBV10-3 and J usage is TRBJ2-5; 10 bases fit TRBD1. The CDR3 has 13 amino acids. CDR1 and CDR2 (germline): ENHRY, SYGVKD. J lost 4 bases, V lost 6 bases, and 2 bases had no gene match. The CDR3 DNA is TGTGCCATCAGGACAGGGGGCGGAGAGACCCAGTACTTC. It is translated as CAIRTGGGETQYF.

CDR3 residues: CSGPLAGADTQYF. The CDR3 DNA sequence: TGCAGCGGGCCCCTAGCGGGTGCAGATACGCAGTATTTT. The chain uses TRBV29-1 and TRBJ2-3; the match to TRBD2 covers 8 bases. The CDR3 sequence is 13 residues long. Germline loops: CDR1 SQVTM, CDR2 ANQGSEA. Trimming removed 7 bases from V and 4 bases from J; junction bases left unmatched: 7.

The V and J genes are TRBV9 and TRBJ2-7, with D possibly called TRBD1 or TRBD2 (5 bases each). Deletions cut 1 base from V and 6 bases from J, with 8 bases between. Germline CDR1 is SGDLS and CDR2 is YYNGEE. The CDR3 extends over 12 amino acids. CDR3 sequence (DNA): TGTGCCAGCAGCGTATTTGGGGGCGAGCAGTACTTC. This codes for CASSVFGGEQYF.

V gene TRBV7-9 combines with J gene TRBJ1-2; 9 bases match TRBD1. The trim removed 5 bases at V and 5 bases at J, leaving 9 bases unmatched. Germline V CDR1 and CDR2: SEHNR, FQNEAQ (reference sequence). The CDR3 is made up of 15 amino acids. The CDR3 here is CASSPIPGQGYGYTF. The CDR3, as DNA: TGTGCCAGCAGCCCTATCCCGGGACAGGGATATGGCTACACCTTC.

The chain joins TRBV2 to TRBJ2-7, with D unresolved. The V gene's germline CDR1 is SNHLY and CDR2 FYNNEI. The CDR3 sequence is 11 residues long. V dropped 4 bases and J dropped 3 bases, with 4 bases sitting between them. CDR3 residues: CASSAYYEQYF. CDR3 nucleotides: TGTGCCAGCAGTGCCTACTACGAGCAGTACTTC.

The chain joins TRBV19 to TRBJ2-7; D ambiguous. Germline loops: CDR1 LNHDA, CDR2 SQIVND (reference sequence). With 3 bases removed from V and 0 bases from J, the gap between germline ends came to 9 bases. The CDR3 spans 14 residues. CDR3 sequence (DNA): TGTGCCAGTAGTATGGATGGGTTCTCCTACGAGCAGTACTTC. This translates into CASSMDGFSYEQYF.

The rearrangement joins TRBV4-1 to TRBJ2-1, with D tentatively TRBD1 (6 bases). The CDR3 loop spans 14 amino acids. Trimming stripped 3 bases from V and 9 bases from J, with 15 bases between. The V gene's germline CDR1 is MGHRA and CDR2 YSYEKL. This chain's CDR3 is CASSQANRVGEQFF. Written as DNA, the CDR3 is TGCGCCAGCAGCCAGGCTAACAGGGTGGGTGAGCAGTTCTTC.

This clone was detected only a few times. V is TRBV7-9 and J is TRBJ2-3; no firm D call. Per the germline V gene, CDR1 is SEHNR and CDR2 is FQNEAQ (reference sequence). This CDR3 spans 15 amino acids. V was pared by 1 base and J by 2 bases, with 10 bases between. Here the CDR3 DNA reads TGTGCCAGCAGCTTAGTTGGCCAGATCACAGATACGCAGTATTTT. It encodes CASSLVGQITDTQYF.

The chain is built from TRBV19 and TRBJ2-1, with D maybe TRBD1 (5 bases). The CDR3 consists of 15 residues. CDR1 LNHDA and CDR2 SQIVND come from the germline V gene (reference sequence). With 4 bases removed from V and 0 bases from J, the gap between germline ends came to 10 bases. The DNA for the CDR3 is TGTGCCAGTAGTACCACAGGAGACTCCTACAATGAGCAGTTCTTC. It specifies CASSTTGDSYNEQFF.

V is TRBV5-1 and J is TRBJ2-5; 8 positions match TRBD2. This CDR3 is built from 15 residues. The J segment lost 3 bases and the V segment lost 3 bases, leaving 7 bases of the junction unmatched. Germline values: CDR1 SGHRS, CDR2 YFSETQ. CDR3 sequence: CASSSSGSGEETQYF. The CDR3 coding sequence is TGCGCCAGCAGCTCTTCGGGTAGCGGGGAAGAGACCCAGTACTTC. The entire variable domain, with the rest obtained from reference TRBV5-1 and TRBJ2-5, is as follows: KAGVTQTPRYLIKTRGQQVTLSCSPISGHRSVSWYQQTPGQGLQFLFEYFSETQRNKGNFPGRFSGRQFSNSRSEMNVSTLELGDSALYLCASSSSGSGEETQYFGPGTRLLVL.

The DNA of the CDR3 is TGTGCCAGTAGTATGCTAGGGAGCTCCTACGAGCAGTACTTC. It translates to CASSMLGSSYEQYF. The chain has TRBV19 and TRBJ2-7, with D maybe TRBD2 (5 bases). V was trimmed by 3 bases and J by 0 bases, leaving 9 bases between them. CDR1 and CDR2 from the germline V gene are LNHDA and SQIVND (reference sequence). The CDR3 loop spans 14 amino acids.

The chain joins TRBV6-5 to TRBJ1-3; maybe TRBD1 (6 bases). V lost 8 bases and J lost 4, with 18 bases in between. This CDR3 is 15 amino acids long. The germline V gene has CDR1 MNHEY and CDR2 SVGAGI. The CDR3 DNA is TGTGCCAGCTCCATGGGGGGGACAACCGGAAACACCATATATTTT. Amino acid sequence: CASSMGGTTGNTIYF.

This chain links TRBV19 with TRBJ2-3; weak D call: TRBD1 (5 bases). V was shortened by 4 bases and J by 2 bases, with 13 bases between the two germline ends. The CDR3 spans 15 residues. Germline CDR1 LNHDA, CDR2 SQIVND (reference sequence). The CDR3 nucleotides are TGTGCCAGTAGTACTACTCCCAGGGACACAGATACGCAGTATTTT. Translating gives CASSTTPRDTDTQYF. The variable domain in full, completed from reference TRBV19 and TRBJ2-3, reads DGGITQSPKYLFRKEGQNVTLSCEQNLNHDAMYWYRQDPGQGLRLIYYSQIVNDFQKGDIAEGYSVSREKKESFPLTVTSAQKNPTAFYLCASSTTPRDTDTQYFGPGTRLTVL.

In nucleotides, the CDR3 is TGTGCCAGCAGATTGGGACAGTTCTCTGGAAACACCATATATTTT. Its protein product is CASRLGQFSGNTIYF. The chain is built from TRBV6-1 and TRBJ1-3; TRBD1 agrees at 7 bases. Germline V CDR1 and CDR2: MNHNS, SASEGT. The CDR3 is 15 amino acids. Trimming cost V 6 bases and J 0 bases; bases outside gene matches: 5.

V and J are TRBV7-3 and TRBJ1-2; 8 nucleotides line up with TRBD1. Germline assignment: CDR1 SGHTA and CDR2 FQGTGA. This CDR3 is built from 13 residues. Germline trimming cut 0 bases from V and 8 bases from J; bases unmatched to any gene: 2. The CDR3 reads CASSLTQGAGYTF. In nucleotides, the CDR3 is TGTGCCAGCAGCTTAACCCAGGGGGCGGGCTACACCTTC.

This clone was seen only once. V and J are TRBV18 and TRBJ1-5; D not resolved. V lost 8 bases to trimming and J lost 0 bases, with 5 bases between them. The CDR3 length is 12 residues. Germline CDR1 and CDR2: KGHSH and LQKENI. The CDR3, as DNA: TGTGCCAGCACAAATAGCAATCAGCCCCAGCATTTT. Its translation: CASTNSNQPQHF. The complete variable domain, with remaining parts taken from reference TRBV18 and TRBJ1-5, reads NAGVMQNPRHLVRRRGQEARLRCSPMKGHSHVYWYRQLPEEGLKFMVYLQKENIIDESGMPKERFSAEFPKEGPSILRIQQVVRGDSAAYFCASTNSNQPQHFGDGTRLSIL.

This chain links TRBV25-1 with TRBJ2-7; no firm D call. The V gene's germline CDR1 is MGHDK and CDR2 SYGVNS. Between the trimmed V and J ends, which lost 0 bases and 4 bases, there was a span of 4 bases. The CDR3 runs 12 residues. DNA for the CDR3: TGTGCCAGCAGTGAATATGGGTACGAGCAGTACTTC. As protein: CASSEYGYEQYF.

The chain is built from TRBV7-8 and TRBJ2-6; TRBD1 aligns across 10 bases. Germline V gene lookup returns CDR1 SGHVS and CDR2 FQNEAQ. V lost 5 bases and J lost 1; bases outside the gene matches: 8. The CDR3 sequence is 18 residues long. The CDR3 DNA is TGTGCCAGCAGCGTACCGACAGGGGGCTTTTCTGGGGCCAACGTCCTGACTTTC. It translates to CASSVPTGGFSGANVLTF.

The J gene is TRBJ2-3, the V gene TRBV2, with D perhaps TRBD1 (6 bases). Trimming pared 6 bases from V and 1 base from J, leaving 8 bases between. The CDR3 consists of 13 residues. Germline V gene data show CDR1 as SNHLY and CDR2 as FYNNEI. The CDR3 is CASRAGGTDTQYF. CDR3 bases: TGTGCCAGCAGGGCAGGGGGCACAGATACGCAGTATTTT.

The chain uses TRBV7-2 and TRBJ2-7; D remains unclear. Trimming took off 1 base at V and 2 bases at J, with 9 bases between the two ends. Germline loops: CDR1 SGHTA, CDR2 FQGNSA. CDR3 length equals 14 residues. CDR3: CASSLDSNTYEQYF. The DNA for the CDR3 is TGTGCCAGCAGCTTAGATAGTAACACCTACGAGCAGTACTTC. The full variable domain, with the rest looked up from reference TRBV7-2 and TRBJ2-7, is GAGVSQSPSNKVTEKGKDVELRCDPISGHTALYWYRQSLGQGLEFLIYFQGNSAPDKSGLPSDRFSAERTGGSVSTLTIQRTQQEDSAVYLCASSLDSNTYEQYFGPGTRLTVT.

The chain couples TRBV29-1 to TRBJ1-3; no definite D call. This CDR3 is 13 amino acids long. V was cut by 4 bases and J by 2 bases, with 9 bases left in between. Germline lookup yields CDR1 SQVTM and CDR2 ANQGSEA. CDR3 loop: CSVVGSAGNTIYF. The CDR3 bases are TGCAGCGTTGTAGGAAGTGCTGGAAACACCATATATTTT. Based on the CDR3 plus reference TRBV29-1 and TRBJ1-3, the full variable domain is SAVISQKPSRDICQRGTSLTIQCQVDSQVTMMFWYRQQPGQSLTLIATANQGSEATYESGFVIDKFPISRPNLTFSTLTVSNMSPEDSSIYLCSVVGSAGNTIYFGEGSWLTVV.

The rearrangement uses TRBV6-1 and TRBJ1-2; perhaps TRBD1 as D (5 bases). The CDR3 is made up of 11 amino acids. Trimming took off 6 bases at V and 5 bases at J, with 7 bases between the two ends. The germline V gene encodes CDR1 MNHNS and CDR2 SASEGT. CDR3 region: CASRGTYGYTF. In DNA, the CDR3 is TGTGCCAGCAGAGGGACTTATGGCTACACCTTC.

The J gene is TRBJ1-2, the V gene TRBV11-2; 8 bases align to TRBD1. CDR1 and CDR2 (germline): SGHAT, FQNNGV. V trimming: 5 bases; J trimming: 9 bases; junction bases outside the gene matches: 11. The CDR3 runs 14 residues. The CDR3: CASSPGQASMRYTF. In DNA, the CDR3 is TGTGCCAGCAGCCCGGGACAGGCGTCTATGCGCTACACCTTC.

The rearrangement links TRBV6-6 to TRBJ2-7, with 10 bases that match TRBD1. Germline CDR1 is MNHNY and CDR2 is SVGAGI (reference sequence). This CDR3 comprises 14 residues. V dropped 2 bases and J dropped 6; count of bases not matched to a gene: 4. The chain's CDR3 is CASSYDRGHREQYF. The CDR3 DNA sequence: TGTGCCAGCAGTTACGACAGGGGGCATCGCGAGCAGTACTTC.

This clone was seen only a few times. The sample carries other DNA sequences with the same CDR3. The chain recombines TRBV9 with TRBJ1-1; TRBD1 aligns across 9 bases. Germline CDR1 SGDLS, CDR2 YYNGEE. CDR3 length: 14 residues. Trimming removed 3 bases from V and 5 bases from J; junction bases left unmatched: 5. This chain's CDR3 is CASSEQGAGTEAFF. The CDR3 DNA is TGTGCCAGCAGCGAACAGGGGGCTGGGACTGAAGCTTTCTTT.

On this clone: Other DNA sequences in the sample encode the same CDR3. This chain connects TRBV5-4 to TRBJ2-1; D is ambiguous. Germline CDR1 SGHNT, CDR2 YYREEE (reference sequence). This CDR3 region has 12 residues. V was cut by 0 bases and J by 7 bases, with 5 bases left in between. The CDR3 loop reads CASSLDRNEQFF. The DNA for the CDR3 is TGTGCCAGCAGCTTGGACAGAAATGAGCAGTTCTTC.

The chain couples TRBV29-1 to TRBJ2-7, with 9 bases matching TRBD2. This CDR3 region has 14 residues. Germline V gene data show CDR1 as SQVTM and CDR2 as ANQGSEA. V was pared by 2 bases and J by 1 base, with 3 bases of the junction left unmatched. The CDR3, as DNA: TGCAGCGTTGAAAGCCTAGCGGGGTCCTACGAGCAGTACTTC. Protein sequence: CSVESLAGSYEQYF.